The clone carrying this TCR beta chain appeared a single time. From germline, CDR1 is LNHDA and CDR2 SQIVND (reference sequence). V dropped 4 bases and J dropped 5; count of bases not matched to a gene: 16. The CDR3 has 19 residues. The method was immunoSEQ multiplex PCR; TCRdb's version includes in-frame clones alone and lacks a portion of them. The sample contains about 94,000 clones, approximately 90% of which appear only once. The data originate from a study of control samples from healthy donors and cancer patients. This TCR came from a woman between 18 and 30 years old in good health. Sequencing was performed on blood. This chain uses TRBV19 with TRBJ2-1; TRBD2 matches at 11 bases. The CDR3 loop is CASSTLRLAGSLRNNEQFF. In DNA, the CDR3 is TGTGCCAGTAGTACCTTAAGACTAGCGGGGTCCTTACGGAACAATGAGCAGTTCTTC.